This T cell receptor beta chain is drawn from a study of cytomegalovirus exposure and HLA in healthy donors. Study information: Unique TCRs numbering some 93 million, obtained from HLA-typed donors, made up an early data release. Study-level points and caveats: Sequencing likely caused a cluster of highly shared sequence variants. Researchers counted around 150 TCR beta chains as cytomegalovirus-associated. Cytomegalovirus status was reportedly diagnosed by the classifier with high specificity and sensitivity.

It was with 60 Vbeta and 13 Jbeta primers that the PCR ran. Method: immunoSEQ multiplex PCR; TCRdb's copy keeps in-frame clones and lacks some. The data show about 140,000 clones, with 80% seen just once and 1.2% held by the top ten. A note on this clone: No antigen is known for it.

The sequence was collected from a female donor in good health and CMV-seronegative. The specimen was PBMCs.

The CDR3 here is CASSGEVSTEAFF. For the CDR3, the DNA is TGTGCCAGCTCCGGAGAGGTGTCCACTGAAGCTTTCTTT. The gene calls are TRBV18 and TRBJ1-1; D is unresolved. Trimming cost V 6 bases and J 4 bases, with 12 bases left between them. The CDR3 has 13 residues. Per germline, CDR1 KGHSH and CDR2 LQKENI. The variable domain in full, completed from reference TRBV18 and TRBJ1-1, reads NAGVMQNPRHLVRRRGQEARLRCSPMKGHSHVYWYRQLPEEGLKFMVYLQKENIIDESGMPKERFSAEFPKEGPSILRIQQVVRGDSAAYFCASSGEVSTEAFFGQGTRLTVV.